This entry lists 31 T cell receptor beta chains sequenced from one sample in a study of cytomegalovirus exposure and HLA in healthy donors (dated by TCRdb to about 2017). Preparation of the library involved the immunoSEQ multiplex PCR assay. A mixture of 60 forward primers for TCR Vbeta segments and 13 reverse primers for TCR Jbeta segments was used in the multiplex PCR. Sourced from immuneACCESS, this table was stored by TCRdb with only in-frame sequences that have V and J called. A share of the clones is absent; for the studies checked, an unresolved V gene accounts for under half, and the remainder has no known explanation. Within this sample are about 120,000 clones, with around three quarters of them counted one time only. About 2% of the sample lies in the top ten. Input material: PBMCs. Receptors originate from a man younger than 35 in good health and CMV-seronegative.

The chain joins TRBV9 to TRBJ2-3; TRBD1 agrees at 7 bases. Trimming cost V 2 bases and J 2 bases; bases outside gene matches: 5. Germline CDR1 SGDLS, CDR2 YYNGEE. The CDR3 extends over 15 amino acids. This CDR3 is CASSVGQDHTDTQYF. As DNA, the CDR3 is TGTGCCAGCAGCGTCGGACAGGACCACACAGATACGCAGTATTTT.

CDR3 amino acids: CASSLAGGGRETQYF. The DNA for the CDR3 is TGTGCCAGCAGCTTGGCCGGGGGAGGGCGGGAGACCCAGTACTTC. The chain uses TRBV5-4 and TRBJ2-5, with 7 bases identical to TRBD2. V lost 0 bases and J lost 5; bases outside the gene matches: 7. The CDR3 loop spans 15 amino acids. CDR1 and CDR2 from the germline V gene are SGHNT and YYREEE (reference sequence).

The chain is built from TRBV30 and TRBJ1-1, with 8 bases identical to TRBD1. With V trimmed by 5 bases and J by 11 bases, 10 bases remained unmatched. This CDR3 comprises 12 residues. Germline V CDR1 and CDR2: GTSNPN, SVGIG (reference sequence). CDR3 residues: CAWGGQGSIAFF. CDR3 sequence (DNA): TGTGCCTGGGGAGGACAGGGAAGTATCGCTTTCTTT.

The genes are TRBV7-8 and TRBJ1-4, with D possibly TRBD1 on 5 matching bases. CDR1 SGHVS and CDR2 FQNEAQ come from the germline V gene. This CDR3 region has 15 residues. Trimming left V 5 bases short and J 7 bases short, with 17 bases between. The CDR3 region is CASSPRQTQGEKLFF. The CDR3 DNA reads TGTGCCAGCAGCCCCCGACAGACCCAGGGTGAAAAACTGTTTTTT. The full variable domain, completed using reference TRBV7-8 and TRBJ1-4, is GAGVSQSPRYKVAKRGQDVALRCDPISGHVSLFWYQQALGQGPEFLTYFQNEAQLDKSGLPSDRFFAERPEGSVSTLKIQRTQQEDSAVYLCASSPRQTQGEKLFFGSGTQLSVL.

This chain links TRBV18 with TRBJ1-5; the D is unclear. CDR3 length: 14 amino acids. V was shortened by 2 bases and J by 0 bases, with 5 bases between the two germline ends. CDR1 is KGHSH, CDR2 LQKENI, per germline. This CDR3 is CASSPGHSNQPQHF. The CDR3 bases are TGTGCCAGCTCACCAGGCCATAGCAATCAGCCCCAGCATTTT.

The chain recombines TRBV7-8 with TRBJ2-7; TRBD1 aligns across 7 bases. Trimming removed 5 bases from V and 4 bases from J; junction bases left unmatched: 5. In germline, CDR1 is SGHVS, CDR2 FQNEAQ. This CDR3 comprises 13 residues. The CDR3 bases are TGTGCCAGCAGCCCTGGGACAGTATACGAGCAGTACTTC. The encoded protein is CASSPGTVYEQYF. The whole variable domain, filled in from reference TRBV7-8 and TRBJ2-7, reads GAGVSQSPRYKVAKRGQDVALRCDPISGHVSLFWYQQALGQGPEFLTYFQNEAQLDKSGLPSDRFFAERPEGSVSTLKIQRTQQEDSAVYLCASSPGTVYEQYFGPGTRLTVT.

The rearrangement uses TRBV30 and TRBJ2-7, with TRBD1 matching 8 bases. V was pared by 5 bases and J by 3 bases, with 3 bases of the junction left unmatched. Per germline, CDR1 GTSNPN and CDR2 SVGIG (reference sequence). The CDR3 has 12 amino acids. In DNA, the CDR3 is TGTGCCTGGGATGGACAGGGCTACGAGCAGTACGTC. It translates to CAWDGQGYEQYV.

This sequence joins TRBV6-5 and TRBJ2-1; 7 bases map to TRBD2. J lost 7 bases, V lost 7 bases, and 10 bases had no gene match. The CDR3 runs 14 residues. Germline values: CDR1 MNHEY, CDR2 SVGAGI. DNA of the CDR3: TGTGCCAGCATCCTTCGGGGAGGGTCGAATGAGCAGTTCTTC. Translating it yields CASILRGGSNEQFF.

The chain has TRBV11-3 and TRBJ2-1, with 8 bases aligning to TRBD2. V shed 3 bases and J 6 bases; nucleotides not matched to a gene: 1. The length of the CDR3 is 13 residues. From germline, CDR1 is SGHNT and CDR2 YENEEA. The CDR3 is CASSLAGGNEQFF. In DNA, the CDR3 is TGTGCCAGCAGCTTGGCGGGAGGCAATGAGCAGTTCTTC.

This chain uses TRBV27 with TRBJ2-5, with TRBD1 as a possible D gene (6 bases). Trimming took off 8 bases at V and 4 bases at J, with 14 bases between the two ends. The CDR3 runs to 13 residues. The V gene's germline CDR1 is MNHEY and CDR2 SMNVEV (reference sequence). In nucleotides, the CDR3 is TGTGCCAGCGGCCAACAGGGTGGAGAGACCCAGTACTTC. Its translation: CASGQQGGETQYF.

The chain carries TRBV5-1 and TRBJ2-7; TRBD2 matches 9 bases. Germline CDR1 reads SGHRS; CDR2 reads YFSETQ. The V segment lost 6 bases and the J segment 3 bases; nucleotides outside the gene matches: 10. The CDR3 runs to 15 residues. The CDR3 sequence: CASTSIAGVSYEQYF. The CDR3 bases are TGCGCCAGCACCTCAATAGCGGGAGTGAGCTACGAGCAGTACTTC.

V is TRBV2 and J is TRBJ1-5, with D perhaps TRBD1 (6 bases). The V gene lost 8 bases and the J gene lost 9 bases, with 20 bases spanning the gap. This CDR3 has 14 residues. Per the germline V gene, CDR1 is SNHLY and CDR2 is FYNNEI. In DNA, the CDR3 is TGTGCCAGCGGACGAGGGGGGGGCATCGGGCCCCAGCATTTT. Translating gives CASGRGGGIGPQHF. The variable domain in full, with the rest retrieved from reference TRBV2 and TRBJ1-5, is EPEVTQTPSHQVTQMGQEVILRCVPISNHLYFYWYRQILGQKVEFLVSFYNNEISEKSEIFDDQFSVERPDGSNFTLKIRSTKLEDSAMYFCASGRGGGIGPQHFGDGTRLSIL.

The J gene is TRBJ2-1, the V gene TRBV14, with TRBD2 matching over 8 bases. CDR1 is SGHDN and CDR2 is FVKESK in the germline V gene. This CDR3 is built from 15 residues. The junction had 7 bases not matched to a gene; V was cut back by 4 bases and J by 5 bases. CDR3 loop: CASSPIGGGHNEQFF. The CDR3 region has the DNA TGTGCCAGCAGCCCGATCGGGGGGGGCCACAATGAGCAGTTCTTC.

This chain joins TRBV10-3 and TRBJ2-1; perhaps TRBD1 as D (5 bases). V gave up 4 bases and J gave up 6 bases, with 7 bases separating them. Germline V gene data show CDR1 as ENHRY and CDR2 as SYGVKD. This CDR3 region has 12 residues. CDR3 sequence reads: CAISATGNEQFF. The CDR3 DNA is TGTGCCATCAGTGCCACAGGCAATGAGCAGTTCTTC.

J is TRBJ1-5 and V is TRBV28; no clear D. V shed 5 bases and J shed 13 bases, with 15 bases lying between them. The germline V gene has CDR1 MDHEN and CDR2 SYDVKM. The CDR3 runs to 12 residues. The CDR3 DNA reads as TGTGCCAGCAGTCCCAATGGGCGCCTACAGCATTTT. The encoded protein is CASSPNGRLQHF. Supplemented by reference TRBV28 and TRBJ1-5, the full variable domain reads DVKVTQSSRYLVKRTGEKVFLECVQDMDHENMFWYRQDPGLGLRLIYFSYDVKMKEKGDIPEGYSVSREKKERFSLILESASTNQTSMYLCASSPNGRLQHFGDGTRLSIL.

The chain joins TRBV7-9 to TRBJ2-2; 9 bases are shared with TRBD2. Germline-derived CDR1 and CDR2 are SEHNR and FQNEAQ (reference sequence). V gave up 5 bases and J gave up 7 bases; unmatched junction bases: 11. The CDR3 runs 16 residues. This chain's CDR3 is CASSHRTSVGDGELFF. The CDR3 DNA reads TGTGCCAGCAGCCATCGGACTAGCGTGGGGGACGGGGAGCTGTTTTTT.

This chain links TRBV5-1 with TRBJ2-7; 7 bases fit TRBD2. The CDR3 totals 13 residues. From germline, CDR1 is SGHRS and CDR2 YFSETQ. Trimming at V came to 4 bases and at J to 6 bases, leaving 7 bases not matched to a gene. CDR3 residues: CASSRGVGFEQYF. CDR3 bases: TGCGCCAGCAGCCGGGGGGTGGGATTCGAGCAGTACTTC. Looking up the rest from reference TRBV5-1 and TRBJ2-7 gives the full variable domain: KAGVTQTPRYLIKTRGQQVTLSCSPISGHRSVSWYQQTPGQGLQFLFEYFSETQRNKGNFPGRFSGRQFSNSRSEMNVSTLELGDSALYLCASSRGVGFEQYFGPGTRLTVT.

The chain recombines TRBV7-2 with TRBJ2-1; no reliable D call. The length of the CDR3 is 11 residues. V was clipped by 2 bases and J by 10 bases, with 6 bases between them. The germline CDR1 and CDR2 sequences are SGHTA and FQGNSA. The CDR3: CASSLLLEQFF. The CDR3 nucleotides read TGTGCCAGCAGCTTATTGCTAGAGCAGTTCTTC.

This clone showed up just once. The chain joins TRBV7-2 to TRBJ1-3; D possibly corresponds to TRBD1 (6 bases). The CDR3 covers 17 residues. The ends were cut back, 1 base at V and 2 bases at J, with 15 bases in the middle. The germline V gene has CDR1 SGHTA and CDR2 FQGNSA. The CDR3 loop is CASSLVAGAGTGNTIYF. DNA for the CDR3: TGTGCCAGCAGCTTAGTTGCGGGGGCAGGCACTGGAAACACCATATATTTT.

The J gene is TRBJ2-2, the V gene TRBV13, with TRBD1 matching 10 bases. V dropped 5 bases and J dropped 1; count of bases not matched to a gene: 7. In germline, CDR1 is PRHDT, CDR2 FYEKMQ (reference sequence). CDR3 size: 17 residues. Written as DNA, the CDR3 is TGTGCCAGCAGCCGACGACAGGGGGCACAGAACACCGGGGAGCTGTTTTTT. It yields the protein CASSRRQGAQNTGELFF. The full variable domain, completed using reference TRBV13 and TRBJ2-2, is AAGVIQSPRHLIKEKRETATLKCYPIPRHDTVYWYQQGPGQDPQFLISFYEKMQSDKGSIPDRFSAQQFSDYHSELNMSSLELGDSALYFCASSRRQGAQNTGELFFGEGSRLTVL.

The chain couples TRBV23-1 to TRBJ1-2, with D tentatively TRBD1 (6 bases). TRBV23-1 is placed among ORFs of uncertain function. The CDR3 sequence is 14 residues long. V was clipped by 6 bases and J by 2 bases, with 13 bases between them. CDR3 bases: TGCGCCAGCAGCCGGGGGGCTACGAACTATGGCTACACCTTC. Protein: CASSRGATNYGYTF.

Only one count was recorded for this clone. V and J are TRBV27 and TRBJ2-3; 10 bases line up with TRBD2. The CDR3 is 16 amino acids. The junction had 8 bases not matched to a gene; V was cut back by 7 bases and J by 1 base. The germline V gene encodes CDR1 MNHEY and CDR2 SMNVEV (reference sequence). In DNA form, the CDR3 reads TGTGCCAGCACCCTAATTGGGACTAGCGGCACAGATACGCAGTATTTT. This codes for CASTLIGTSGTDTQYF.

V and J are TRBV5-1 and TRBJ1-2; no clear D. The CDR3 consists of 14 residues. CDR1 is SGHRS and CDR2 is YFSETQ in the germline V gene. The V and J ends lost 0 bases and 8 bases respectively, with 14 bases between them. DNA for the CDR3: TGCGCCAGCAGCTTGGCTATGACCCCGGGAGGCTACACCTTC. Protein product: CASSLAMTPGGYTF.

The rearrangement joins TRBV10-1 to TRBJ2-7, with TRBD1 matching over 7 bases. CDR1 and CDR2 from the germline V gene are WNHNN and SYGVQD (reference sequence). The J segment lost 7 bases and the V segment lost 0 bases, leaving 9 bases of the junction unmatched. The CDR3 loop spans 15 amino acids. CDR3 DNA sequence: TGCGCCAGCAGTGAGTCCACTGACAGGGCCTGTGAGCAGTACTTC. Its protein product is CASSESTDRACEQYF.

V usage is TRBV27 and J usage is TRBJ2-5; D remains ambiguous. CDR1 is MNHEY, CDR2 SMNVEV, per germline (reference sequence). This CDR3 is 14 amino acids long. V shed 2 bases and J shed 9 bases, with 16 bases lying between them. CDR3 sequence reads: CASSLLGDLSAQYF. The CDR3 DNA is TGTGCCAGCAGTTTACTTGGAGATCTGAGTGCCCAGTACTTC.

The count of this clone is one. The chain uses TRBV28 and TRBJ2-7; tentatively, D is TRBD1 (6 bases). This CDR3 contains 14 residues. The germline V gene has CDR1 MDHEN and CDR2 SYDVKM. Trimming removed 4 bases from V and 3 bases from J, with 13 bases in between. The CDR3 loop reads CASSSPGQHYEQYF. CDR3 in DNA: TGTGCCAGCAGTTCCCCGGGACAACACTACGAGCAGTACTTC. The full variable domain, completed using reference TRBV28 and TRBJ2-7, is DVKVTQSSRYLVKRTGEKVFLECVQDMDHENMFWYRQDPGLGLRLIYFSYDVKMKEKGDIPEGYSVSREKKERFSLILESASTNQTSMYLCASSSPGQHYEQYFGPGTRLTVT.

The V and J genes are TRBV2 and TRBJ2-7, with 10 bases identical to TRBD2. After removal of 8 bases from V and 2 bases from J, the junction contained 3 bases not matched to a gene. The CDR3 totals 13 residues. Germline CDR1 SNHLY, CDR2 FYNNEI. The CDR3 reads CASEAGGAYEQYV. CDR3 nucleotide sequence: TGTGCCAGCGAAGCGGGAGGGGCCTACGAGCAGTACGTC.

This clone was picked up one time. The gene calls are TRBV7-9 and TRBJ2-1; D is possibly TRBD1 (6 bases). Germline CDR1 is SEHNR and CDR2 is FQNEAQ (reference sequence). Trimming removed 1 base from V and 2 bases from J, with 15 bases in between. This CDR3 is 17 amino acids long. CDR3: CASSLDRWGTPYNEQFF. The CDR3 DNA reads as TGTGCCAGCAGCTTAGATCGATGGGGGACACCCTACAATGAGCAGTTCTTC.

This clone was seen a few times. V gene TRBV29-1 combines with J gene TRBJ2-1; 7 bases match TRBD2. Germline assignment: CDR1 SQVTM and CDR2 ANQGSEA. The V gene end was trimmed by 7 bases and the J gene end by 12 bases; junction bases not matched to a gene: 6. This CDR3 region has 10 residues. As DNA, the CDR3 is TGCAGCGCCCGGACTAGTCGGCAGTTCTTC. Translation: CSARTSRQFF.

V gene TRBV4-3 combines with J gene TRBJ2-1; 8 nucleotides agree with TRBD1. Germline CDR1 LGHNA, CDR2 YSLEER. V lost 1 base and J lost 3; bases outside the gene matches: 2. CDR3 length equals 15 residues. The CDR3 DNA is TGCGCCAGCAGCCAAGCCGGGACAGGCTACAATGAGCAGTTCTTC. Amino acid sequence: CASSQAGTGYNEQFF.

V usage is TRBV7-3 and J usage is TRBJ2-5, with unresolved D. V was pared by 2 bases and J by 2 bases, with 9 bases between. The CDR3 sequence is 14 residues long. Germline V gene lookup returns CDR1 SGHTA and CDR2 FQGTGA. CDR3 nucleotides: TGTGCCAGCAGCTTATCCCGAGGACAAGAGACCCAGTACTTC. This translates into CASSLSRGQETQYF. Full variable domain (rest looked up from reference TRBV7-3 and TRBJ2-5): GAGVSQTPSNKVTEKGKYVELRCDPISGHTALYWYRQSLGQGPEFLIYFQGTGAADDSGLPNDRFFAVRPEGSVSTLKIQRTERGDSAVYLCASSLSRGQETQYFGPGTRLLVL.